These 29 T cell receptor beta chains originate from one sample sequenced in a study of blood T cell repertoires in COVID-19. Method: immunoSEQ multiplex PCR; TCRdb's copy keeps in-frame clones and lacks some. The sample lists about 65,000 clones, roughly 79% occurring once. The sequenced sample consisted of peripheral blood. These receptors all come from a human donor in a cohort sampled during active COVID-19.

The V gene is TRBV5-1, the J gene TRBJ2-5; D ambiguous. The germline V and J ends were trimmed by 2 bases and 7 bases, with 18 bases remaining between them. Germline assignment: CDR1 SGHRS and CDR2 YFSETQ. The CDR3 is 15 residues long. The CDR3 DNA sequence: TGCGCCAGCAGCTTAGATGCTCAAACTTCGGGGACCCAGTACTTC. Amino acid sequence: CASSLDAQTSGTQYF.

As regards this clone: A read error may produce the germline difference seen at one junction end. The rearrangement links TRBV7-7 to TRBJ2-5; tentatively, D is TRBD1 (5 bases). CDR3 length equals 13 residues. Germline V CDR1 and CDR2: SSHAT, FNYEAQ (reference sequence). This CDR3 is CASSEQAQETQYF. CDR3 nucleotides: TGTGCTAGCAGCGAACAGGCCCAAGAGACCCAGTACTTC.

The chain uses TRBV5-6 and TRBJ1-2, with TRBD1 matching 7 bases. V shed 4 bases, J shed 8 bases, and the junction held 11 bases outside the gene matches. Germline V gene lookup returns CDR1 SGHDT and CDR2 YYEEEE. The CDR3 covers 14 residues. This chain's CDR3 is CASSPKTGKVGYTF. The CDR3 bases are TGTGCCAGCAGCCCTAAGACAGGGAAGGTCGGCTACACCTTC.

This clone was found a few times. The genes are TRBV4-2 and TRBJ1-6; perhaps TRBD1 as D (5 bases). The CDR3 is 14 residues long. CDR1 LGHNA and CDR2 YNFKEQ come from the germline V gene. V lost 4 bases to trimming and J lost 12 bases, with 16 bases between them. CDR3 DNA sequence: TGTGCCAGCAGCCGGGAGGGGCCGGGTGAACCCCTCCACTTT. This gives the protein CASSREGPGEPLHF.

As concerns this clone: A clone one base away is much larger, so this may be a read error. The CDR3 spells CASSTSSYEQYF. The CDR3 DNA follows: TGTGCCAGCAGCACGAGCTCCTACGAGCAGTACTTC. The chain carries TRBV7-8 and TRBJ2-7; D is uncertain. CDR1 and CDR2 from the germline V gene are SGHVS and FQNEAQ. The CDR3 totals 12 residues. V lost 5 bases to trimming and J lost 0 bases, with 5 bases between them.

This rearrangement joins TRBV19 to TRBJ1-6; 8 nucleotides align to TRBD1. The CDR3 covers 14 residues. Germline values: CDR1 LNHDA, CDR2 SQIVND (reference sequence). Unmatched junction bases numbered 7, after V lost 7 bases and J lost 8 bases. The CDR3 sequence is CASTADRVYSPLHF. CDR3 sequence (DNA): TGTGCCAGTACCGCGGACAGGGTATATTCACCCCTCCACTTT.

The rearrangement joins TRBV4-1 to TRBJ2-3, with TRBD1 as a possible D gene (6 bases). V lost 4 bases and J lost 0, with 11 bases in between. CDR1 is MGHRA, CDR2 YSYEKL, per germline. The CDR3 extends over 15 amino acids. In nucleotides, the CDR3 is TGCGCCAGCAGCCCGGTCACAGGGAGCACAGATACGCAGTATTTT. Translating it yields CASSPVTGSTDTQYF.

The chain links TRBV30 to TRBJ2-5; D unresolved. The germline gives CDR1 GTSNPN, CDR2 SVGIG (reference sequence). The CDR3 totals 14 residues. The V end lost 1 base, the J end lost 2 bases, and 11 bases lay between the germline ends. CDR3 DNA: TGTGCCTGGAGTGGTGGGCAGCTACAAGAGACCCAGTACTTC. Amino acids: CAWSGGQLQETQYF. Complete variable domain (other parts from reference TRBV30 and TRBJ2-5): SQTIHQWPATLVQPVGSPLSLECTVEGTSNPNLYWYRQAAGRGLQLLFYSVGIGQISSEVPQNLSASRPQDRQFILSSKKLLLSDSGFYLCAWSGGQLQETQYFGPGTRLLVL.

V gene TRBV28 combines with J gene TRBJ2-7; 9 bases are a match to TRBD1. Germline trimming cut 6 bases from V and 0 bases from J; bases unmatched to any gene: 6. The germline CDR1 and CDR2 sequences are MDHEN and SYDVKM. The CDR3 loop spans 15 amino acids. This chain's CDR3 is CASRTDRGSSYEQYF. CDR3 nucleotides: TGTGCCAGCAGGACCGACAGGGGGAGCTCCTACGAGCAGTACTTC.

V is TRBV28 and J is TRBJ2-1; D is perhaps TRBD1 (5 bases). Trimming took 6 bases from V and 0 from J, leaving 12 bases between them. Germline V gives CDR1 MDHEN, CDR2 SYDVKM. The CDR3 has 15 amino acids. CDR3 in amino acids: CASRSGPSSYNEQFF. For the CDR3, the DNA is TGTGCCAGCAGATCAGGGCCAAGCTCCTACAATGAGCAGTTCTTC.

The chain uses TRBV5-1 and TRBJ2-3, with 8 bases identical to TRBD1. The CDR3 contains 15 residues. Germline V gives CDR1 SGHRS, CDR2 YFSETQ. J gave up 1 base and V 0 bases, and 1 base lay outside the gene matches. This CDR3 reads CASSLGGQGTDTQYF. As DNA, the CDR3 is TGCGCCAGCAGCTTGGGGGGACAGGGCACAGATACGCAGTATTTT.

The gene calls are TRBV10-1 and TRBJ1-6; 8 nucleotides agree with TRBD1. After removal of 10 bases from V and 7 bases from J, the junction contained 9 bases not matched to a gene. CDR1 and CDR2 from the germline V gene are WNHNN and SYGVQD (reference sequence). This CDR3 has 14 residues. The CDR3 protein is CATGQGRGNSPLHF. The DNA for the CDR3 is TGCGCCACAGGACAGGGAAGAGGGAATTCACCCCTCCACTTT.

This rearrangement joins TRBV9 to TRBJ2-1; 9 bases are shared with TRBD2. Germline-derived CDR1 and CDR2 are SGDLS and YYNGEE. Unmatched junction bases numbered 7, after V lost 4 bases and J lost 5 bases. This CDR3 is 15 amino acids long. The CDR3 DNA reads TGTGCCAGCAGCCCCGGACTAGCGCCCCACAATGAGCAGTTCTTC. Residues: CASSPGLAPHNEQFF.

The rearrangement links TRBV5-5 to TRBJ2-3, with 7 bases lining up with TRBD1. Germline loops: CDR1 SGHKS, CDR2 YYEKEE (reference sequence). V lost 2 bases to trimming and J lost 0 bases; unmatched junction nucleotides: 6. CDR3 length equals 16 residues. The DNA of the CDR3 is TGTGCCAGCAGCTTCTCATGGACAGGAAGCACAGATACGCAGTATTTT. Translated, it gives CASSFSWTGSTDTQYF.

V usage is TRBV4-3 and J usage is TRBJ2-3, with 12 bases identical to TRBD2. Germline V gene sequence: CDR1 LGHNA, CDR2 YSLEER. The V and J ends lost 3 bases and 0 bases, in that order; junction bases with no gene match: 7. The length of the CDR3 is 18 residues. CDR3 loop: CASSQTGTSGLSTDTQYF. The CDR3 DNA follows: TGCGCCAGCAGCCAGACCGGGACTAGCGGGCTAAGCACAGATACGCAGTATTTT.

V gene TRBV10-3 combines with J gene TRBJ2-4; 9 bases align to TRBD1. V shed 2 bases and J 4 bases; nucleotides not matched to a gene: 3. CDR3 length equals 15 residues. Germline values: CDR1 ENHRY, CDR2 SYGVKD. CDR3 loop: CAISEGDREKNIQYF. DNA for the CDR3: TGTGCCATCAGTGAGGGGGACAGGGAAAAAAACATTCAGTACTTC.

This clone occurred a few times. The chain recombines TRBV6-4 with TRBJ2-3; TRBD1 agrees at 8 bases. Looked up from germline, CDR1 is MRHNA and CDR2 is SNTAGT. The CDR3 has 15 residues. V dropped 3 bases and J dropped 1; count of bases not matched to a gene: 3. CDR3 sequence (DNA): TGTGCCAGCAGTGAGACAGGGGCCGGCACAGATACGCAGTATTTT. Its translation: CASSETGAGTDTQYF.

This chain joins TRBV28 and TRBJ2-1, with 11 bases matching TRBD2. V lost 7 bases and J lost 9; bases outside the gene matches: 8. The CDR3 runs 14 residues. Per the germline V gene, CDR1 is MDHEN and CDR2 is SYDVKM. The CDR3, as DNA: TGTGCCAGCAAGGACATAGCGGGAGGGCTTGAGCAGTTCTTC. Its translation is CASKDIAGGLEQFF.

The J gene is TRBJ2-3, the V gene TRBV5-8; TRBD2 agrees at 13 bases. CDR3 length equals 16 residues. Germline lookup yields CDR1 SGHTS and CDR2 YDEGEE. V lost 4 bases to trimming and J lost 5 bases; unmatched junction nucleotides: 7. The CDR3 region has the DNA TGTGCCAGCAGCGGGACTAGCGGGGCGTGGGGAGATACGCAGTATTTT. This translates into CASSGTSGAWGDTQYF.

This chain uses TRBV11-2 with TRBJ2-7, with D maybe TRBD2 (7 bases). The CDR3 is 16 amino acids. Looked up from germline, CDR1 is SGHAT and CDR2 is FQNNGV. V was trimmed by 4 bases and J by 0 bases, leaving 16 bases between them. Written as DNA, the CDR3 is TGTGCCAGCAGCTCCATAAAGGGGGGGATCTCCTACGAGCAGTACTTC. This encodes CASSSIKGGISYEQYF.

The J gene is TRBJ2-1, the V gene TRBV15, with D unclear. Germline values: CDR1 LNHNV, CDR2 YYDKDF (reference sequence). This CDR3 spans 21 amino acids. Between the trimmed V and J ends, which lost 4 bases and 8 bases, there was a span of 36 bases. The CDR3 nucleotides are TGTGCCACCAGCACTATCCCCGGCGCTTTGGTTTTCCAGCGAACGGTTTATGAGCAGTTCTTC. Protein product: CATSTIPGALVFQRTVYEQFF.

V and J are TRBV3-1 (or the pseudogene TRBV3-2) and TRBJ1-3; D remains ambiguous. V lost 0 bases to trimming and J lost 0 bases, with 6 bases between them. This CDR3 spans 15 amino acids. Germline lookup yields CDR1 LGHDT and CDR2 YNNKEL (reference sequence). This CDR3 reads CASSQDNNSGNTIYF. The CDR3 nucleotides read TGTGCCAGCAGCCAAGATAACAACTCTGGAAACACCATATATTTT.

The V and J genes are TRBV7-9 and TRBJ1-1; the match to TRBD1 covers 7 bases. CDR3 length: 14 amino acids. Looked up from germline, CDR1 is SEHNR and CDR2 is FQNEAQ (reference sequence). Trimming at V came to 1 base and at J to 7 bases, leaving 6 bases not matched to a gene. In nucleotides, the CDR3 is TGTGCCAGCAGCTTAGTTCGCCAGGGGGGTGAAGCTTTCTTT. This encodes CASSLVRQGGEAFF.

DNA of the CDR3: TGTGCCAGCAGCTGGCGGGAGACCCAGTACTTC. It is translated as CASSWRETQYF. The V and J genes are TRBV5-6 and TRBJ2-5; D not resolved. Germline V CDR1 and CDR2: SGHDT, YYEEEE. V was cut by 3 bases and J by 5 bases, with 5 bases left in between. The length of the CDR3 is 11 residues.

The rearrangement links TRBV27 to TRBJ1-6; D is unclear. The CDR3 extends over 15 amino acids. With 3 bases removed from V and 2 bases from J, the gap between germline ends came to 8 bases. Germline assignment: CDR1 MNHEY and CDR2 SMNVEV (reference sequence). This CDR3 is CASSLEGPYNSPLHF. The CDR3 coding sequence is TGTGCCAGCAGTTTGGAGGGCCCCTATAATTCACCCCTCCACTTT.

The V call is TRBV6-5, the J call TRBJ2-1; 8 nucleotides match TRBD2. In germline, CDR1 is MNHEY, CDR2 SVGAGI. Germline trimming cut 7 bases from V and 4 bases from J; bases unmatched to any gene: 6. This CDR3 has 14 amino acids. The CDR3 region is CASMGLGLYNEQFF. The CDR3, as DNA: TGTGCCAGCATGGGACTAGGATTATACAATGAGCAGTTCTTC.

The CDR3 DNA is TGTGCCAGCAGCTGGGGGCGGGAGGTTAACTACGAGCAGTACTTC. Its protein product is CASSWGREVNYEQYF. The chain links TRBV7-9 to TRBJ2-7; 8 bases are a match to TRBD2. Germline CDR1 and CDR2: SEHNR and FQNEAQ (reference sequence). The CDR3 loop spans 15 amino acids. The V gene end was trimmed by 4 bases and the J gene end by 3 bases; junction bases not matched to a gene: 8.

V is TRBV9 and J is TRBJ1-5; 8 bases line up with TRBD1. Germline lookup yields CDR1 SGDLS and CDR2 YYNGEE. With V trimmed by 3 bases and J by 4 bases, 6 bases remained unmatched. CDR3 length equals 15 residues. CDR3 loop: CASSAPGTGNQPQHF. CDR3 sequence (DNA): TGTGCCAGCAGCGCTCCCGGGACAGGTAATCAGCCCCAGCATTTT. The full variable domain, completed using reference TRBV9 and TRBJ1-5, is DSGVTQTPKHLITATGQRVTLRCSPRSGDLSVYWYQQSLDQGLQFLIQYYNGEERAKGNILERFSAQQFPDLHSELNLSSLELGDSALYFCASSAPGTGNQPQHFGDGTRLSIL.

V is TRBV5-1 and J is TRBJ2-5; 8 positions match TRBD1. The V segment lost 3 bases and the J segment 1 base; nucleotides outside the gene matches: 5. Germline-derived CDR1 and CDR2 are SGHRS and YFSETQ. CDR3 length equals 15 residues. The CDR3 here is CASSSGQVSQETQYF. In DNA, the CDR3 is TGCGCCAGCAGCTCGGGACAGGTATCCCAAGAGACCCAGTACTTC.